The clone carrying this TCR beta chain was detected many times. Its cognate antigen is unknown. This sample was taken from a study of T cells in Graves' hyperthyroidism and ophthalmopathy. Study-level results: In the blood, most expanded thyroid clonotypes above 0.001 appeared as well.

Between the trimmed V and J ends, which lost 2 bases and 3 bases, there was a span of 14 bases. The CDR3 covers 16 residues. Per the germline V gene, CDR1 is MNHNS and CDR2 is SASEGT. It was RNA transcripts that yielded the amplified TCR beta CDR3 regions. The HTBI primer set drove a first-round RT-PCR of the TCR CDR3. TCRdb redid the calling of the multiplex PCR reads with MiXCR, one entry per CDR3 protein. Here the sample spans about 520,000 distinct CDR3 sequences, approximately 24% being singletons. Material: blood. The rearrangement joins TRBV6-1 to TRBJ1-3, with D uncertain. The TCR comes from a woman aged 30 to 39 with Graves' ophthalmopathy. CDR3 coding DNA: TGTGCCAGCAGTGAACAAACTTGGATTTTTGGAAACACCATATATTTT. Amino acid sequence: CASSEQTWIFGNTIYF.